This T cell receptor (beta chain) emerged from a study of blood T cell repertoires in COVID-19. Study overall: Spain, Italy and the United States supplied samples that represented acute and convalescent COVID-19. Nucleic acid was either cDNA or gDNA, and it came from T cells, B-cell-depleted T cells, or PBMCs.

Per the authors' pipeline: Reference gene primer amplification yielded estimated nucleated cell counts. TCRdb's copy holds only in-frame clones and misses some; the assay was immunoSEQ multiplex PCR. For V, J and clone size, that table is used; D and trimming come from the DNA. The sample lists some 130,000 clones, around 86% seen once, with roughly 9.7% in the top ten. V was pared by 0 bases and J by 7 bases, with 12 bases of the junction left unmatched. Germline CDR1 reads LGHNA; CDR2 reads YSLEER. The CDR3 sequence is 17 residues long. The V and J genes are TRBV4-3 and TRBJ2-7; 10 nucleotides align to TRBD2. The sequencing input was peripheral blood. This receptor was identified in a man aged 40-49 years with active or convalescent COVID-19. In DNA form, the CDR3 reads TGCGCCAGCAGCCAAGACTCAGCGGGGGGGCTCGTCTGGGAGCAGTACTTC. As protein: CASSQDSAGGLVWEQYF.